The subject of this entry is one T cell receptor (beta chain). Its specificity is not known. Using a CD8+CD4-CCR7+CD45RA+ phenotype, naive CD8 T cells were sorted. This sample stems from a study of molecular identifiers for immune sequencing clone quantification. Study outcomes and limitations: Same-barcode identical TCR molecules could make highly expanded clones look smaller than they are.

Germline trimming cut 2 bases from V and 9 bases from J; bases unmatched to any gene: 4. The CDR3 is made up of 14 amino acids. TCRdb passed the PCR reads through MiXCR, listing each CDR3 protein once. Among about 500,000 distinct CDR3 sequences listed, over 20% were seen once. Sequenced material: naive CD8+ T cells from blood, with Jurkat cell RNA spiked in. Subset described: FACS-sorted CD8+CD4-CCR7+CD45RA+ naive T cells. The chain is built from TRBV12-3 or TRBV12-4 and TRBJ2-1, with TRBD2 matching 10 bases. The TCR comes from a human donor in good health. Some libraries in this study had Jurkat cell RNA spiked in. CDR3 sequence: CASSLTSGNGEQFF. Here the CDR3 DNA reads TGTGCCAGCAGTTTAACTAGCGGGAATGGTGAGCAGTTCTTC.